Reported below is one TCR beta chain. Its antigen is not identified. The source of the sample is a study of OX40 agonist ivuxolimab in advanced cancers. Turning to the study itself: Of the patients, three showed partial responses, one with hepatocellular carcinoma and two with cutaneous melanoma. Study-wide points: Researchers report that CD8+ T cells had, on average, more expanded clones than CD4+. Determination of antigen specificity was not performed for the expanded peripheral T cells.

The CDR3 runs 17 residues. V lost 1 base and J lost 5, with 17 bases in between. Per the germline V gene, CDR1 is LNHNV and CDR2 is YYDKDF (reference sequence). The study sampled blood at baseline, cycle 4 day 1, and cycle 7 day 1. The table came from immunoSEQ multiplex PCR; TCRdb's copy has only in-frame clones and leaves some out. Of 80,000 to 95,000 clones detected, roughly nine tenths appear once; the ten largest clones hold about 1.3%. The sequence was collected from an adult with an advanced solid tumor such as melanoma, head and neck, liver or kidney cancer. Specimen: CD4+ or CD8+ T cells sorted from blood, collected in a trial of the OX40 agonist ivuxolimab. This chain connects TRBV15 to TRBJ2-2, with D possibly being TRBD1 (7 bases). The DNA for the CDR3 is TGTGCCACCAGCAGAGGATTAGGAGGGGGCAGGACCGGGGAGCTGTTTTTT. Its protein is CATSRGLGGGRTGELFF.